One sample yielded the 17 T cell receptor beta chains listed below, sequenced in a study of blood T cells in healthy people across ages. A sample-barcoded 5' primer and a J-beta primer mix were used in a second PCR of about 7 to 11 cycles. TCRdb re-analysed the 5' RACE reads in MiXCR, keeping a single row per CDR3 protein. The top ten hold less than 9.5% of the sample, which has 1.5 million to 2 million distinct CDR3 sequences, 28% seen once. The sequencing input was blood. These receptors all come from a woman under 40 in good health.

The chain combines TRBV10-2 with TRBJ2-5; TRBD1 matches at 8 bases. The junction had 10 bases not matched to a gene; V was cut back by 2 bases and J by 11 bases. Germline V gene lookup returns CDR1 WSHSY and CDR2 SAAADI. This CDR3 region has 14 residues. CDR3 bases: TGCGCCAGCAGTGAGACAGGGGGGCTGGGAGAGCAGTACTTC. It yields the protein CASSETGGLGEQYF.

This clonotype was detected a few times. The J gene is TRBJ2-1, the V gene TRBV7-2, with TRBD2 matching 8 bases. The CDR3 is 15 amino acids. V trimming: 3 bases; J trimming: 5 bases; junction bases outside the gene matches: 6. The germline V gene encodes CDR1 SGHTA and CDR2 FQGNSA. This chain's CDR3 is CASSFGGTRDNEQFF. The CDR3 DNA sequence: TGTGCCAGCAGCTTCGGTGGGACTAGGGACAATGAGCAGTTCTTC.

The table lists this clonotype with a few counts. The rearrangement joins TRBV10-3 to TRBJ2-5; no clear D. V was shortened by 8 bases and J by 1 base, with 8 bases between the two germline ends. This CDR3 comprises 12 residues. Germline CDR1 ENHRY, CDR2 SYGVKD. CDR3 in amino acids: CAIGTAQETQYF. CDR3 bases: TGTGCCATCGGTACAGCCCAAGAGACCCAGTACTTC.

This clonotype was recorded at least ten times. The chain employs TRBV7-2 and TRBJ2-5; D gene uncertain. CDR3 length: 13 amino acids. Trimming shortened V by 2 bases and J by 4 bases, and 8 bases separated the two germline ends. Per germline, CDR1 SGHTA and CDR2 FQGNSA. CDR3 nucleotide sequence: TGTGCCAGCAGCTTATCACCATCAGAGACCCAGTACTTC. This sequence encodes CASSLSPSETQYF.

This clonotype was recorded many times. The chain carries TRBV18 and TRBJ2-5, with unresolved D. The ends were cut back, 3 bases at V and 5 bases at J, with 10 bases in the middle. Per the germline V gene, CDR1 is KGHSH and CDR2 is LQKENI. CDR3 length: 13 residues. CDR3 in DNA: TGTGCCAGCTCACCCGCAAGCAGGGAGACCCAGTACTTC. Encoded protein: CASSPASRETQYF.

This clonotype was recorded many times. The chain carries TRBV12-3 or TRBV12-4 and TRBJ2-5, with 7 bases fitting TRBD1. This CDR3 has 15 amino acids. V shed 3 bases, J shed 5 bases, and the junction held 9 bases outside the gene matches. CDR3 sequence: CASSLRQGFGETQYF. In DNA form, the CDR3 reads TGTGCCAGCAGTTTGAGACAGGGCTTCGGTGAGACCCAGTACTTC.

This clonotype was observed many times. This chain uses TRBV9 with TRBJ1-2; D might be TRBD1 (6 bases). V was pared by 3 bases and J by 4 bases, with 16 bases between. The CDR3 spans 15 residues. Germline loops: CDR1 SGDLS, CDR2 YYNGEE. The CDR3 is CASSGPQEGGYGYTF. For the CDR3, the DNA is TGTGCCAGCAGCGGACCCCAGGAAGGGGGCTATGGCTACACCTTC.

There are a few counts of this clonotype. DNA for the CDR3: TGTGCCAGCGGGGAGGGACTAGCGGGTTACAATGAGCAGTTCTTC. Encoded protein: CASGEGLAGYNEQFF. The rearrangement uses TRBV6-2 or TRBV6-3 and TRBJ2-1; 12 nucleotides align to TRBD2. The CDR3 length is 15 residues. CDR1 and CDR2 (germline): MNHEY, SVGEGT. After removal of 8 bases from V and 4 bases from J, the junction contained 6 bases not matched to a gene.

This sequence joins TRBV5-1 and TRBJ2-1; either TRBD1 or TRBD2 may fit D (5 bases each). Germline CDR1 and CDR2: SGHRS and YFSETQ. V was clipped by 0 bases and J by 6 bases, with 19 bases between them. This CDR3 comprises 17 residues. CDR3 sequence: CASSLGLPDFGTNEQFF. The DNA of the CDR3 is TGCGCCAGCAGCTTGGGTTTGCCCGATTTTGGGACCAATGAGCAGTTCTTC. Variable domain in full (rest from reference TRBV5-1 and TRBJ2-1): KAGVTQTPRYLIKTRGQQVTLSCSPISGHRSVSWYQQTPGQGLQFLFEYFSETQRNKGNFPGRFSGRQFSNSRSEMNVSTLELGDSALYLCASSLGLPDFGTNEQFFGPGTRLTVL.

The V gene is TRBV29-1, the J gene TRBJ1-2, with 11 bases identical to TRBD1. CDR3 length equals 14 residues. With V trimmed by 7 bases and J by 2 bases, 6 bases remained unmatched. The germline V gene encodes CDR1 SQVTM and CDR2 ANQGSEA. CDR3 nucleotide sequence: TGCAGCGCCGGACAGGGGGCGCGAAACTATGGCTACACCTTC. Amino acid sequence: CSAGQGARNYGYTF.

Ten or more counts support this clonotype. The chain couples TRBV7-2 to TRBJ2-7, with 10 bases lining up with TRBD2. The germline V gene has CDR1 SGHTA and CDR2 FQGNSA. The V and J ends lost 5 bases and 2 bases, in that order; junction bases with no gene match: 12. The CDR3 is made up of 17 amino acids. CDR3 in amino acids: CASSPQGVLAGTYEQYF. In DNA, the CDR3 is TGTGCCAGCAGCCCCCAAGGGGTACTAGCGGGGACCTACGAGCAGTACTTC.

The chain combines TRBV7-7 with TRBJ2-2; D is unclear. Trimming left V 5 bases short and J 3 bases short, with 13 bases between. This CDR3 is built from 15 residues. Germline-derived CDR1 and CDR2 are SSHAT and FNYEAQ (reference sequence). CDR3 sequence: CASSPGVGYTGELFF. As DNA, the CDR3 is TGTGCCAGCAGCCCGGGCGTAGGGTACACCGGGGAGCTGTTTTTT.

This clonotype came up a few times. The chain joins TRBV15 to TRBJ2-4; 7 bases agree with TRBD1. CDR3 length: 14 residues. Trimming cost V 5 bases and J 9 bases; bases outside gene matches: 10. Per the germline V gene, CDR1 is LNHNV and CDR2 is YYDKDF (reference sequence). CDR3 DNA sequence: TGTGCCACCAGCGGAACAAATAGGGGGCGCATTCAGTACTTC. Translating it yields CATSGTNRGRIQYF.

This clonotype was seen more than once but under ten times. This chain connects TRBV3-1 to TRBJ2-5; D possibly uses TRBD1 or TRBD2 (5 bases each). V was pared by 5 bases and J by 4 bases, with 11 bases between. Germline values: CDR1 LGHDT, CDR2 YNNKEL (reference sequence). The CDR3 extends over 13 amino acids. CDR3 DNA sequence: TGTGCCAGCAGCAAAGGGACGGGAGAGACCCAGTACTTC. It translates to CASSKGTGETQYF.

Details on this clonotype: This sequence may be a read error, since a much larger clone differs from it by one base. The missing conserved phenylalanine or tryptophan at the end of this CDR3 makes a read error likely. J is TRBJ1-6 and V is TRBV5-1; TRBD1 aligns across 11 bases. This CDR3 spans 15 amino acids. Per the germline V gene, CDR1 is SGHRS and CDR2 is YFSETQ. Trimming at V came to 4 bases and at J to 8 bases, leaving 5 bases not matched to a gene. The CDR3 here is CASSTGTGGDSPLHC. DNA for the CDR3: TGCGCCAGCAGCACCGGGACAGGGGGTGATTCACCCCTCCACTGT.

The chain uses TRBV20-1 and TRBJ2-5, with a weak D call TRBD2 (7 bases). Trimming removed 1 base from V and 4 bases from J, with 19 bases in between. The CDR3 spans 16 residues. Per the germline V gene, CDR1 is DFQATT and CDR2 is SNEGSKA (reference sequence). CDR3 DNA sequence: TGCAGTGCTAGAGCGGCTAGCGGAGGGGGGGCAGAGACCCAGTACTTC. Its translation is CSARAASGGGAETQYF.

This clonotype has ten or more counts. CDR3 protein: CSVVPQATNEKLFF. The DNA for the CDR3 is TGCAGCGTTGTCCCCCAGGCCACTAATGAAAAACTGTTTTTT. The chain uses TRBV29-1 and TRBJ1-4; unclear D gene. The CDR3 is made up of 14 amino acids. Germline V gives CDR1 SQVTM, CDR2 ANQGSEA. Trimming left V 4 bases short and J 2 bases short, with 11 bases between.